This T cell receptor (beta chain) was recorded in a study of T cell responses to AZD1222 COVID-19 vaccine. Overall study findings and caveats: Across spike, vaccine-associated CD4 TCRs were found, dominant at 160-218 and 743-854.

Germline loops: CDR1 MDHEN, CDR2 SYDVKM. The CDR3 length is 16 residues. Repertoires were generated with immunoSEQ multiplex PCR, while TCRdb's copy carries only in-frame clones and drops some. The sample lists roughly 100,000 clones; over 90% were seen once. In regard to this clone: Its specificity is unknown. The junction departs from germline at one end; a sequencing error may be responsible.

Here the sequenced sample was peripheral blood, taken on day 0 of AZD1222 vaccination. The clonotype was recovered from an adult in good health. The chain couples TRBV28 to TRBJ2-5; 9 bases map to TRBD1. The CDR3 DNA follows: TGTGCCAGCACCCTAGGACAGGGGAGGGACCATGAGACCCAGTACTTC. Amino acids: CASTLGQGRDHETQYF. Full variable domain (outside the CDR3, taken from reference TRBV28 and TRBJ2-5): DVKVTQSSRYLVKRTGEKVFLECVQDMDHENMFWYRQDPGLGLRLIYFSYDVKMKEKGDIPEGYSVSREKKERFSLILESASTNQTSMYLCASTLGQGRDHETQYFGPGTRLLVL.